The source of this TCR beta chain is a study of blood T cells in healthy people across ages. Findings and limits, study-wide: Observed TCR beta diversity per million T cells went down as age went up. This fall followed a roughly linear course with age.

A second roughly 6 to 11 cycle PCR used barcoded and J-beta primers. MiXCR was run by TCRdb on the 5' RACE reads, yielding one entry per CDR3 protein. The data contain some 1,800,000 distinct CDR3 sequences, 30% to 40% of them singletons. Per germline, CDR1 LGHDT and CDR2 YNNKEL (reference sequence). The CDR3 runs to 19 residues. Donors were healthy Caucasian individuals from Russia aged roughly 6 to 100. About this clonotype itself: Its cognate antigen is unknown. The junction departs from germline at one end; a sequencing error may be responsible.

The rearrangement links TRBV3-1 to TRBJ2-4, with D perhaps assigned TRBD1 or TRBD2 (5 bases each). Gene TRBJ2-7 matches the end of the DNA better, so the J call may be wrong. The receptor was derived from a human donor in good health. Sequenced sample: blood. CDR3 protein: CASRQESGRGVPPLYEQYF. For the CDR3, the DNA is TGTGCCAGCAGACAAGAGAGCGGTAGAGGGGTACCCCCTCTCTACGAGCAGTACTTC.